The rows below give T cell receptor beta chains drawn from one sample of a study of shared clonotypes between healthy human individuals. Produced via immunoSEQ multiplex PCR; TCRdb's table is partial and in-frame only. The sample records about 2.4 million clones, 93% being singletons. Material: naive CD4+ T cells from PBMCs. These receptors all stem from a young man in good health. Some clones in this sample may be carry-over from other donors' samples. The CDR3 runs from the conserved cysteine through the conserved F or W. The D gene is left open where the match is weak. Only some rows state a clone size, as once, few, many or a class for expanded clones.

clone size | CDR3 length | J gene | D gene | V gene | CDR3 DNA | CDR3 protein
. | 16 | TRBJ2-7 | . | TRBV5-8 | TGTGCCAGCAGCTTGGCCCTCGGGGGCAATAGCTACGAGCAGTACTTC | CASSLALGGNSYEQYF
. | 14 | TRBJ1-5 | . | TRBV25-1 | TGTGCCAGCAGTGAGGGGGGGGGAAATCAGCCCCAGCATTTT | CASSEGGGNQPQHF
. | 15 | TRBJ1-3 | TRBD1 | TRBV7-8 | TGTGCCAGCAGCCCGGACAGGGGTTACGGAAACACCATATATTTT | CASSPDRGYGNTIYF
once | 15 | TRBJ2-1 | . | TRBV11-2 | TGTGCCAGCACCCTATACGGGAGCTCCTACAATGAGCAGTTCTTC | CASTLYGSSYNEQFF
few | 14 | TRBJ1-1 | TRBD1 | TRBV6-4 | TGTGCCAGCAGTGCCGGACAGGGCAGGACTGAAGCTTTCTTT | CASSAGQGRTEAFF
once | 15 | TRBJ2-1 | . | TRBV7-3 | TGTGCCAGCAGCTTAGAGGGGACAACCTACAATGAGCAGTTCTTC | CASSLEGTTYNEQFF
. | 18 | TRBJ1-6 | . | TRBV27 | TGTGCCAGCAGTTTATTTCAGCGGCAGGGCGACTATAATTCACCCCTCCACTTT | CASSLFQRQGDYNSPLHF
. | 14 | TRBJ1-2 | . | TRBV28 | TGTGCCAGCAGAATAGGGACGAGAGTTTATGGCTACACCTTC | CASRIGTRVYGYTF
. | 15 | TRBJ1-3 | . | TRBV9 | TGTGCCAGCAGCGTCACAGTGAGCTCTGGAAACACCATATATTTT | CASSVTVSSGNTIYF
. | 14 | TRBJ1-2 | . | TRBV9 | TGTGCCAGCAGCCCCTTGAGAGGGGACTATGGCTACACCTTC | CASSPLRGDYGYTF
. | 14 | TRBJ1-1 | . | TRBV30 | TGTGCCTGGAGTGGACTAACAGTGAACACTGAAGCTTTCTTT | CAWSGLTVNTEAFF
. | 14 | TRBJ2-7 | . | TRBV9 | TGTGCCAGCAGCCGGGGGACCGCCGCCTACGAGCAGTACTTC | CASSRGTAAYEQYF
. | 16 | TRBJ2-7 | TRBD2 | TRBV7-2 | TGTACCAGCAGCTTAGCGACTAGCGGGAGGGCCTACGAGCAGTACTTC | CTSSLATSGRAYEQYF
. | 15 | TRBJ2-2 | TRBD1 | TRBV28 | TGTGCCAGCAGTTTTGGGGACAGGAAAACCGGGGAGCTGTTTTTT | CASSFGDRKTGELFF
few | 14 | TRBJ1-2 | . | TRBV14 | TGTGCCAGCAGCCCTGGGGGAGGGCACTATGGCTACACCTTC | CASSPGGGHYGYTF
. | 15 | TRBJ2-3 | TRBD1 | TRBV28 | TGTGCCAGCAGTCGGACAGGGGGCGGCACAGATACGCAGTATTTT | CASSRTGGGTDTQYF
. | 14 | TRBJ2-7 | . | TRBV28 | TGTGCCAGCAGTTTAGGAGACAGTATCTACGAGCAGTACTTC | CASSLGDSIYEQYF
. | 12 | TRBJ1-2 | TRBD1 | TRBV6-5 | TGTGCCAGCAGACGAGGGGACAGGGGCTACACCTTC | CASRRGDRGYTF
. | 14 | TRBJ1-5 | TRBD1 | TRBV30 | TGTGCCTGGAGTGTGGACAGGGGAGGCCAGCCCCAGCATTTT | CAWSVDRGGQPQHF
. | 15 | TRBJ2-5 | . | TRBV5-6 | TGTGCCAGCAGCTTCCGGCGGACGAGGCAAGAGACCCAGTACTTC | CASSFRRTRQETQYF
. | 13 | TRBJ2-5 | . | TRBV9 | TGTGCCAGCACCCGAAGCGGATGGGAGACCCAGTACTTC | CASTRSGWETQYF
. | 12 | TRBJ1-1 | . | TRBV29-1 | TGCAGCGGTCGACAAACGAACACTGAAGCTTTCTTT | CSGRQTNTEAFF
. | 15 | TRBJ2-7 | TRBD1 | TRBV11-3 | TGTGCCAGCAGCTTAAGGGGACAGGGGCCCTACGAGCAGTACTTC | CASSLRGQGPYEQYF
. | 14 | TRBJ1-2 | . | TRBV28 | TGTGCCAGCAGTTTAAGGAGAGGGTCCCTTGGCTACACCTTC | CASSLRRGSLGYTF
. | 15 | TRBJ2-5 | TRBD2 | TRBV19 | TGTGCCAGTAGTAGTGGGACTAGCGGACAAGAGACCCAGTACTTC | CASSSGTSGQETQYF
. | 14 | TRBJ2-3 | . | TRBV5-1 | TGCGCCAGCAGCGGAGGAGAAAACACAGATACGCAGTATTTT | CASSGGENTDTQYF
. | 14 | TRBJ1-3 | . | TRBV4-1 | TGCGCCAGCAGCCGCATCCCAAGTGGAGACACCATATATTTT | CASSRIPSGDTIYF
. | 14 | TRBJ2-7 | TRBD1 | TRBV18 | TGTGCCAGCTCACCCGCGACAGGGAACTACGAGCAGTACTTC | CASSPATGNYEQYF
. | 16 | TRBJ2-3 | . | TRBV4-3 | TGCGCCAGCAGCCAAGATCACTACCCTAGCACAGATACGCAGTATTTT | CASSQDHYPSTDTQYF
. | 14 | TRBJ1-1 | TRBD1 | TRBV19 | TGTGCCAGTAGTCGGGACAGGGGGAGCACTGAAGCTTTCTTT | CASSRDRGSTEAFF
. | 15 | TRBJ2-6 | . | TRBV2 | TGTGCCAGCAGTGTGGGGATTTGGGGGGCCAACGTCCTGACTTTC | CASSVGIWGANVLTF
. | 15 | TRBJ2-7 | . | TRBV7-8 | TGTGCCAGCAGCTTAGCGGGCCGACATGCCGGCGAGCAGTACTTC | CASSLAGRHAGEQYF
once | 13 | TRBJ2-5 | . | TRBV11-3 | TGTGCCAGCAGCTTTCAGTACCAAGAGACCCAGTACTTC | CASSFQYQETQYF
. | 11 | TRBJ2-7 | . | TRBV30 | TGTGCCTGGAGGGCGGGTGGCGAGCAGTACTTC | CAWRAGGEQYF
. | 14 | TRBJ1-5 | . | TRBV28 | TGTGCCAGCAGTTTAGGGGGCGCCAGTCAGCCCCAGCATTTT | CASSLGGASQPQHF
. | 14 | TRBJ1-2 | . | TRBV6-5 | TGTGCCAGCAGGCCTCCGGGACACGCCCCTGGCTACACCTTC | CASRPPGHAPGYTF
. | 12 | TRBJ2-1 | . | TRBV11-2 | TGTGCCAGCAGCTTAGTTTCTAGTGAGCAGTTCTTC | CASSLVSSEQFF
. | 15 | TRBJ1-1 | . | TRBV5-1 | TGCGCCAGCAGCTTGGTTACCCGGGGGGACACTGAAGCTTTCTTT | CASSLVTRGDTEAFF
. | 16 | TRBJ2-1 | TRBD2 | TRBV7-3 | TGTGCCAGCAGCCTCCTGGGACTAGCGAAGAACAATGAGCAGTTCTTC | CASSLLGLAKNNEQFF
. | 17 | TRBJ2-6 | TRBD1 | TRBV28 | TGTGCCAGCAGCCACGGACAGGGGCTCTCTGGGGCCAACGTCCTGACTTTC | CASSHGQGLSGANVLTF